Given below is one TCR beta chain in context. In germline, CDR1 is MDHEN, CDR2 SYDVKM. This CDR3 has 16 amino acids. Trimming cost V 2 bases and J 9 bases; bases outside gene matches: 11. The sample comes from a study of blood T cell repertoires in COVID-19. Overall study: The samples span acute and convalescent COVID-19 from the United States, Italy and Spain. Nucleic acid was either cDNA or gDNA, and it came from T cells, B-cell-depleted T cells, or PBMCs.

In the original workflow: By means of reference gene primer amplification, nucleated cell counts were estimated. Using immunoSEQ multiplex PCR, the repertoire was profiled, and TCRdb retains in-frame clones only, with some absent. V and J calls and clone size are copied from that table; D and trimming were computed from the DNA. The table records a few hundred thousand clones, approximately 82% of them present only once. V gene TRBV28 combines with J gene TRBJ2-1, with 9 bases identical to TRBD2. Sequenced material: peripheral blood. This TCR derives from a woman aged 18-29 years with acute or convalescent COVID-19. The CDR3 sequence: CASSLGPGLAGFEQFF. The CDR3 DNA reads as TGTGCCAGCAGTTTAGGTCCGGGACTAGCCGGCTTTGAGCAGTTCTTC.